The entry that follows covers one TCR beta chain sequence. Original analysis: Amplification from reference gene primers served as the basis for estimated nucleated cell counts. The data were produced by immunoSEQ multiplex PCR, yet TCRdb's version contains in-frame clones alone and is incomplete. The DNA was the basis for D and trimming; V, J and clone size are from that table. Of around 250,000 clones in the sample, around 86% were seen once. This sample stems from a study of blood T cell repertoires in COVID-19. Overall study: Sites across the United States, Italy and Spain contributed samples from acute and convalescent COVID-19. From T cells, B-cell-depleted T cells, or PBMCs came the material, which was cDNA or gDNA.

Sample: peripheral blood. The receptor's source is a man in his thirties or forties who had recovered from COVID-19.

The CDR3 sequence is CASSEGRGRLNAFF. CDR3 DNA: TGTGCCAGCAGTGAGGGCAGGGGGCGTCTCAATGCTTTCTTT. The chain recombines TRBV6-1 with TRBJ1-1; 8 bases are shared with TRBD1. Germline CDR1 MNHNS, CDR2 SASEGT. J lost 11 bases, V lost 3 bases, and 11 bases had no gene match. This CDR3 comprises 14 residues.